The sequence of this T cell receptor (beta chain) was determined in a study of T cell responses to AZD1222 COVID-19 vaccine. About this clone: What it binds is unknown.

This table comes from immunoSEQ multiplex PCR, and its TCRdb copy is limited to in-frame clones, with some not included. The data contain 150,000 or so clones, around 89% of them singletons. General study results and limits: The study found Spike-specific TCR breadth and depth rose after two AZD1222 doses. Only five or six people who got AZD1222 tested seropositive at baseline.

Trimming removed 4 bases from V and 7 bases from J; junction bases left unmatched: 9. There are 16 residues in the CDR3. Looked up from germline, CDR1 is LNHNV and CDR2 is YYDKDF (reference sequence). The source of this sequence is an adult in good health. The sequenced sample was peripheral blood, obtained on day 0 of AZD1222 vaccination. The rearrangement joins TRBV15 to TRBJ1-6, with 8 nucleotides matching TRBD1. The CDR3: CATSTRQGNVNSPLHF. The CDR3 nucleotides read TGTGCCACCAGCACCCGACAGGGGAATGTCAATTCACCCCTCCACTTT.